This T cell receptor (beta chain) came from a study of cytomegalovirus exposure and HLA in healthy donors. Whole-study findings and limits: TCR beta chains numbering 164 were designated cytomegalovirus-associated.

PCR involved 60 Vbeta and 13 Jbeta primers. Repertoires were generated with immunoSEQ multiplex PCR, while TCRdb's copy carries only in-frame clones and drops some. The sample has 150,000 to 200,000 clones; about 88% are singletons. A note on this clone: Antigen specificity is unknown.

V was clipped by 5 bases and J by 0 bases; unmatched bases: 12. CDR3 length: 18 amino acids. Germline CDR1 LNHDA, CDR2 SQIVND (reference sequence). Input material: PBMCs. The source of this sequence is a young woman in good health and CMV-seronegative. This chain joins TRBV19 and TRBJ1-5, with 8 bases fitting TRBD1. DNA of the CDR3: TGTGCCAGTAGTCCTCGGACAGGGCCTAATTATAGCAATCAGCCCCAGCATTTT. Its protein is CASSPRTGPNYSNQPQHF.